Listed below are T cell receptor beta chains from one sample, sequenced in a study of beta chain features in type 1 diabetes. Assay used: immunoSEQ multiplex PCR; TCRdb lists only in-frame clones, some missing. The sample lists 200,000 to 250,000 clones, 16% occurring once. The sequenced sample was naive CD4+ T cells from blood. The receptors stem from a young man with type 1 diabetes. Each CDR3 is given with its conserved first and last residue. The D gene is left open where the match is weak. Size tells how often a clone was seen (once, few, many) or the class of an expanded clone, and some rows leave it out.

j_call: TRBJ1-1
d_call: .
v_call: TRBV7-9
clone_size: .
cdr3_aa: CASSLDVLNTEAFF
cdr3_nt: TGTGCCAGCAGCTTAGACGTCCTGAACACTGAAGCTTTCTTT

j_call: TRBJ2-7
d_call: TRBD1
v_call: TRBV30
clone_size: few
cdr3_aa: CAWSAGTGSYEQYF
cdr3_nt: TGTGCCTGGAGTGCCGGGACAGGCTCCTACGAGCAGTACTTC

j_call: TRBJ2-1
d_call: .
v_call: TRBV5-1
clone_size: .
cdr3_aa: CASSMEGTDNEQFF
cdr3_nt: TGCGCCAGCAGCATGGAGGGGACAGACAATGAGCAGTTCTTC

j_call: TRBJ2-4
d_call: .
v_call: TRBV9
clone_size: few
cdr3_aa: CASSPARNIQYF
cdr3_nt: TGTGCCAGCAGCCCGGCGCGAAACATTCAGTACTTC

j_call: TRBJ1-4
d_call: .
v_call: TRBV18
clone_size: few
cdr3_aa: CASSPPEGSNEKLFF
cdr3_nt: TGTGCCAGCTCACCACCGGAGGGGTCTAATGAAAAACTGTTTTTT

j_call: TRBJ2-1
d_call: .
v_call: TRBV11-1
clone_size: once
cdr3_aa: CASSSPGGPYYNEQFF
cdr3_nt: TGTGCCAGCAGCTCCCCGGGTGGGCCCTATTACAATGAGCAGTTCTTC

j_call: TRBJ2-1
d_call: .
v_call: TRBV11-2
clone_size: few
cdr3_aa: CASSLDVGGPYNEQFF
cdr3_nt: TGTGCCAGCAGCTTAGATGTAGGAGGGCCTTACAATGAGCAGTTCTTC

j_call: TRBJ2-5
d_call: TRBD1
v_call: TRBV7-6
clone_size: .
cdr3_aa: CASSFRGSRETQYF
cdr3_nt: TGTGCCAGCAGCTTCAGGGGGAGCCGAGAGACCCAGTACTTC

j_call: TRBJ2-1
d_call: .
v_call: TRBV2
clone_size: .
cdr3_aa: CASSEAGTQGGKFF
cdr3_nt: TGTGCCAGCAGTGAAGCGGGCACCCAGGGTGGGAAGTTCTTC

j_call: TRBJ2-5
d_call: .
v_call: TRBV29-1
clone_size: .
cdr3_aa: CSVEAGGRETQYF
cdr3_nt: TGCAGCGTTGAAGCGGGGGGCCGAGAGACCCAGTACTTC

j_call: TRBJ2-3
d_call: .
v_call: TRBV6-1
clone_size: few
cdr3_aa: CASSGGDLSTDTQYF
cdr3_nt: TGTGCCAGCAGTGGCGGGGACTTAAGCACAGATACGCAGTATTTT

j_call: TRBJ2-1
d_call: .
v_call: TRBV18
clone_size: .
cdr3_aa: CASSPRGTAIHEQFF
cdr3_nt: TGTGCCAGCTCACCGAGGGGGACGGCAATTCATGAGCAGTTCTTC

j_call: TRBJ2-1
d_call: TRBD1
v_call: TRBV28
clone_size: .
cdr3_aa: CASSYLTGASYEQFF
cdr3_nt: TGTGCCAGCAGCTACCTGACAGGGGCTAGTTATGAGCAGTTCTTC

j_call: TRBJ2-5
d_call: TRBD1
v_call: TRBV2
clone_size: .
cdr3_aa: CASRGPPGTGGETQYF
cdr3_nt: TGTGCCAGCAGGGGTCCTCCCGGGACAGGGGGAGAGACCCAGTACTTC

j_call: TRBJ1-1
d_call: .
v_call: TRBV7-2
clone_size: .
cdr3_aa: CASSSSRGSGTEAFF
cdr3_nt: TGTGCCAGCAGCTCGTCGAGGGGTTCGGGTACTGAAGCTTTCTTT

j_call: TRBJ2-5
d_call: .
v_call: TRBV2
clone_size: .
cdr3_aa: CASSGGEETQYF
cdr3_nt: TGTGCCAGCAGTGGCGGAGAAGAGACCCAGTACTTC

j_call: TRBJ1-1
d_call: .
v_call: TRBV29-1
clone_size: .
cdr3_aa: CSAQTVMNTEAFF
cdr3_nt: TGCAGCGCCCAAACGGTCATGAACACTGAAGCTTTCTTT

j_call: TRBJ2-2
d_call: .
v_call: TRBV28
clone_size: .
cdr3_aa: CASGELFF
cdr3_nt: TGTGCCAGCGGGGAGCTGTTTTTT

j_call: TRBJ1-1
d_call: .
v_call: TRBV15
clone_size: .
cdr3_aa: CATSRETLATEAFF
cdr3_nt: TGTGCCACCAGCAGAGAAACCCTCGCCACTGAAGCTTTCTTT

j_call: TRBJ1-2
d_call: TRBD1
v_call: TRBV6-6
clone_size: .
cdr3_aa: CASSYPTGQGNYGYTF
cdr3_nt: TGTGCCAGCAGTTACCCAACCGGACAGGGAAACTATGGCTACACCTTC

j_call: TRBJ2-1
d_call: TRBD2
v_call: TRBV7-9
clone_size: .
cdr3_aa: CASSLPGLAAPRQFF
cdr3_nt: TGTGCCAGCAGCCTACCGGGACTAGCGGCCCCACGCCAGTTCTTC

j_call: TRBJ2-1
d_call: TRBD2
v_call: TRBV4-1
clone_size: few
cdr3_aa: CASSPVTSGGSYEQFF
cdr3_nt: TGCGCCAGCAGCCCCGTGACTAGCGGGGGCAGCTATGAGCAGTTCTTC

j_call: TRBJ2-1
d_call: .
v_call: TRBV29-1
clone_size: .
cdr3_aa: CSVKQYSYNEQFF
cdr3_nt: TGCAGCGTTAAACAATACTCCTACAATGAGCAGTTCTTC

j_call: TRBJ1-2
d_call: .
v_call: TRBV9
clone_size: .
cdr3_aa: CASTIGRGGNYGYTF
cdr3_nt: TGTGCCAGCACAATAGGGCGGGGAGGAAACTATGGCTACACCTTC

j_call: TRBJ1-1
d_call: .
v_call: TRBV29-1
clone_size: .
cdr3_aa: CSVIQGNTEAFF
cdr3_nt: TGCAGCGTTATACAGGGGAACACTGAAGCTTTCTTT

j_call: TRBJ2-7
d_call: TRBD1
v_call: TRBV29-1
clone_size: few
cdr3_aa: CSVGRDRYEQYF
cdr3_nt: TGCAGCGTTGGCCGGGACAGGTACGAGCAGTACTTC

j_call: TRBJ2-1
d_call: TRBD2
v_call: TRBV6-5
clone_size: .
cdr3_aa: CASSYRREGRYEQFF
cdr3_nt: TGTGCCAGCAGTTACCGGCGGGAGGGCCGCTATGAGCAGTTCTTC

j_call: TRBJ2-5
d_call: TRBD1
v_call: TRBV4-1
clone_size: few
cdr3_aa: CASSHPGTGNPQETQYF
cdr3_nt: TGCGCCAGCAGCCACCCAGGGACAGGGAACCCCCAAGAGACCCAGTACTTC

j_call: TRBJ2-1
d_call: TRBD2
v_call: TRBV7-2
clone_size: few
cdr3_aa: CASSQGASGRPEQFF
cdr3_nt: TGTGCCAGCAGCCAGGGGGCTAGCGGGAGGCCCGAGCAGTTCTTC

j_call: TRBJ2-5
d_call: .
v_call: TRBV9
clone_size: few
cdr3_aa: CASSLSGQETQYF
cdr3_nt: TGTGCCAGCAGCCTCTCAGGCCAAGAGACCCAGTACTTC

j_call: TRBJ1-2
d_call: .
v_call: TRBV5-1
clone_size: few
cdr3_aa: CASSLDSYGYTF
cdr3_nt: TGCGCCAGCAGCTTGGATAGCTATGGCTACACCTTC

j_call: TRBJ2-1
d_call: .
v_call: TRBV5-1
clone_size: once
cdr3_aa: CASSPRTDSYNEQFF
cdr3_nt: TGCGCCAGCAGTCCCCGGACGGACTCCTACAATGAGCAGTTCTTC

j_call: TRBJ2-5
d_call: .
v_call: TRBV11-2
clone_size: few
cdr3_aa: CASSPTIAIGETQYF
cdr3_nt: TGTGCCAGCAGCCCGACCATAGCGATCGGAGAGACCCAGTACTTC

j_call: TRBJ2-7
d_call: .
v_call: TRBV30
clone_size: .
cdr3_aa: CAWSATYEQYF
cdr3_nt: TGTGCCTGGAGTGCCACTTACGAGCAGTACTTC

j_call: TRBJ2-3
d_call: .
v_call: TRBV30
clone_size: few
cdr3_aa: CAWSLVGSSTDTQYF
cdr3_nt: TGTGCCTGGAGTTTAGTTGGGTCGAGCACAGATACGCAGTATTTT

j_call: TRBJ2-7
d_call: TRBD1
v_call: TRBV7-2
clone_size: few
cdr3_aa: CASSRDRDEQYF
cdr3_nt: TGTGCCAGCAGCCGGGACAGGGACGAGCAGTACTTC

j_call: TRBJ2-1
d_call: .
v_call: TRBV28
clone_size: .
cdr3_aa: CASSLVGEQFF
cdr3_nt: TGTGCCAGCAGTTTAGTAGGTGAGCAGTTCTTC

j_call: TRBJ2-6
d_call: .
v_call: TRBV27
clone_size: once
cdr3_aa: CASSFLGAGANVLTF
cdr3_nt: TGTGCCAGCAGTTTTTTGGGCGCTGGGGCCAACGTCCTGACTTTC

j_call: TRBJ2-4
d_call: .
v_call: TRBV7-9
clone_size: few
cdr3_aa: CASSLASGRAQYF
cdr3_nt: TGTGCCAGCAGCTTAGCATCGGGAAGGGCTCAGTACTTC

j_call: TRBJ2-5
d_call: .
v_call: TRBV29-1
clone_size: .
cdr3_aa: CSVDWLAQETQYF
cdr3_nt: TGCAGCGTTGACTGGCTAGCCCAAGAGACCCAGTACTTC

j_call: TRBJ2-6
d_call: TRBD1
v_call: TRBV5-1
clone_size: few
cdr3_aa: CASSSRQGAGANVLTF
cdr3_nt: TGCGCCAGCAGCAGCAGACAGGGGGCTGGGGCCAACGTCCTGACTTTC

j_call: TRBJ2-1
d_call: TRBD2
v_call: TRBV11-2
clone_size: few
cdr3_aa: CASRDSGRNGDEQFF
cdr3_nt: TGTGCCAGCAGGGATAGCGGGAGAAACGGCGATGAGCAGTTCTTC

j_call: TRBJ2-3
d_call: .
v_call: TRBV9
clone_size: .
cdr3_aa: CASSVLVWITDTQYF
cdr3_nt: TGTGCCAGCAGCGTACTAGTTTGGATAACAGATACGCAGTATTTT

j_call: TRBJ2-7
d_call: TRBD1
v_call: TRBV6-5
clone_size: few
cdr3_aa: CASSYSDREYF
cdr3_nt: TGTGCCAGCAGTTACTCGGACAGGGAGTACTTC

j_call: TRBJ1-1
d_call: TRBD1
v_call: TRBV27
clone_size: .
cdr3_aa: CASSRDRGNTEAFF
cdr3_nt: TGTGCCAGCAGTAGGGACAGGGGGAACACTGAAGCTTTCTTT

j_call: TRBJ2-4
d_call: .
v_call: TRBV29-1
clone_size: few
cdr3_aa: CSVGAGRNIQYF
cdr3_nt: TGCAGCGTGGGGGCCGGTCGTAACATTCAGTACTTC

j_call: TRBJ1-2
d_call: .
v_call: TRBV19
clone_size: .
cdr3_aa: CASSRQFPGYGYTF
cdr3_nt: TGTGCCAGTAGTCGACAGTTCCCCGGCTATGGCTACACCTTC

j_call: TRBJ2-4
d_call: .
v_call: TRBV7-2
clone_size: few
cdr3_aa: CASRAGRKNIQYF
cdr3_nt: TGTGCCAGCAGAGCCGGGAGAAAAAACATTCAGTACTTC

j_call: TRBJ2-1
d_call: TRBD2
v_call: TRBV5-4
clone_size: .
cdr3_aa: CASSLEGASGIYNEQFF
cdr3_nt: TGTGCCAGCAGCTTGGAAGGGGCTAGCGGTATTTACAATGAGCAGTTCTTC

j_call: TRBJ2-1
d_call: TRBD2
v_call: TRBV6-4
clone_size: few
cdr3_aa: CASSQQGLAGNEQFF
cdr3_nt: TGTGCCAGCAGTCAGCAGGGACTAGCGGGGAATGAGCAGTTCTTC

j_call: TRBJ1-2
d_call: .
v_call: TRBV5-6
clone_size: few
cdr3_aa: CASSLDSKGYGYTF
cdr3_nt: TGTGCCAGCAGCTTGGACAGTAAGGGTTATGGCTACACCTTC

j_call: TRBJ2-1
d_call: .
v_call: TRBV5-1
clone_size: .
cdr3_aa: CASSLSVTVSDEQFF
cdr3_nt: TGCGCCAGCAGCTTGTCTGTGACGGTCTCCGATGAGCAGTTCTTC

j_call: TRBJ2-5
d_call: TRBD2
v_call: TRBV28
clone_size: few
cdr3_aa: CASRRGGGETQYF
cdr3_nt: TGTGCCAGCAGACGCGGGGGAGGGGAGACCCAGTACTTC

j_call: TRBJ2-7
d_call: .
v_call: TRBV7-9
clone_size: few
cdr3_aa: CASSLGGTLYSYEQYF
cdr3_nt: TGTGCCAGCAGCTTAGGTGGGACCCTTTACTCCTACGAGCAGTACTTC